This T cell receptor beta chain was documented in a study of T cells in Graves' hyperthyroidism and ophthalmopathy. Remarks on this clonotype: Its antigen is as yet unknown.

Amplification targeted TCR beta CDR3 regions from RNA transcripts. Using the HTBI primer set, a first-round RT-PCR was run on the TCR CDR3. TCRdb processed the multiplex PCR reads anew with MiXCR; each CDR3 protein has one entry. The sample consists of 650,000 to 800,000 distinct CDR3 sequences, approximately 42% of them appearing once. Exclusion criteria comprised uncontrolled infection, other autoimmune disease, pregnancy or lactation. The germline gives CDR1 SNHLY, CDR2 FYNNEI. V lost 8 bases, J lost 0 bases, and 8 bases lay in between. CDR3 length: 13 amino acids. Whole-study findings and limits: Most expanded thyroid clonotypes above 0.001 also appeared in blood. The model identified upcoming ophthalmopathy a median approximately 6.5 months ahead of onset.

The TCR sequence derives from an adult man with Graves' disease, either hyperthyroidism or ophthalmopathy (not recorded which). The chain links TRBV2 to TRBJ1-5, with D unclear. Sequencing input: peripheral blood or thyroid tissue (not recorded which). In DNA form, the CDR3 reads TGTGCCAGCTTTGTGGATAGCAATCAGCCCCAGCATTTT. It specifies CASFVDSNQPQHF.